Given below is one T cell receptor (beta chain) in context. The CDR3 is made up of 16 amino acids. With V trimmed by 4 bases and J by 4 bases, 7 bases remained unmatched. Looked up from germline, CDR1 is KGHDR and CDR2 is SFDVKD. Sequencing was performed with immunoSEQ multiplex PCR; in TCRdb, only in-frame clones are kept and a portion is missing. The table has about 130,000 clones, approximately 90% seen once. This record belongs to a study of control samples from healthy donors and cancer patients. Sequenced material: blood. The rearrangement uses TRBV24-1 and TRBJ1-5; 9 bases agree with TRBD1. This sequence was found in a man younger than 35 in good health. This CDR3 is CATSDHRGQGNQPQHF. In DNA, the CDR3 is TGTGCCACCAGTGACCACAGGGGGCAGGGAAATCAGCCCCAGCATTTT.